The clone carrying this T cell receptor beta chain was observed at least ten times. Antigen: not known. TCRdb re-called the reads through MiXCR, storing one row per CDR3 protein. The data contain 800,000 to 950,000 distinct CDR3 sequences, around a third of them singletons. Germline CDR1 is SEHNR and CDR2 is FQNEAQ (reference sequence). This CDR3 region has 17 residues. V trimming: 1 base; J trimming: 4 bases; junction bases outside the gene matches: 10. These data originate in a study of T cell repertoires in cytomegalovirus infection. Overall study findings and caveats: Adding up the frequency of public TCR beta families identified people who carried CMV plus the relevant HLA.

This specimen was cultured CD8+ T cells from PBMCs, taken from culture after CMV antigen stimulation. V usage is TRBV7-9 and J usage is TRBJ2-5; 9 nucleotides agree with TRBD1. The receptor comes from a human donor in good health (CMV status not recorded). Some clones in this sample may be carry-over from other donors' samples. The CDR3 is CASSLGSLGQGGETQYF. The CDR3 nucleotides read TGTGCCAGCAGCTTAGGTTCCCTGGGACAGGGAGGAGAGACCCAGTACTTC.